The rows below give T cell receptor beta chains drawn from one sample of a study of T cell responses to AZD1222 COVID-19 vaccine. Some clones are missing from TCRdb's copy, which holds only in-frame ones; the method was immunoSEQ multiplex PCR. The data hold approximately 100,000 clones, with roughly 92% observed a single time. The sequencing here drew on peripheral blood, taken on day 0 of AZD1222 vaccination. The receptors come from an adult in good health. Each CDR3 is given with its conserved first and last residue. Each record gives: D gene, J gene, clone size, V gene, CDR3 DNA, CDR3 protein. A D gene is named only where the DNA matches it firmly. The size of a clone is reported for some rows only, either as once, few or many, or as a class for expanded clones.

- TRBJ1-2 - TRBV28 TGTGCCAGCAGCCCAACAGGACCCTATGGCTACACCTTC CASSPTGPYGYTF
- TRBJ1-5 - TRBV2 TGTGCCAGCAGTGAAGACGTCAGCGGGAGGGGTCAGCCCCAGCATTTT CASSEDVSGRGQPQHF
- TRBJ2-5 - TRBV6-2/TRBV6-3 TGTGCCAGCAGTCCCCTCGCCGCCAAGGCCTTAAAAGAGACCCAGTACTTC CASSPLAAKALKETQYF
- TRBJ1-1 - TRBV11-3 TGTGCCAGCAGCTTAGCTCCCAACACTGAAGCTTTCTTT CASSLAPNTEAFF
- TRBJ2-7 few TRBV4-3 TGCGCCAGCAGCCTCTCCCGGGTCACAAAGGAGCAGTACTTC CASSLSRVTKEQYF
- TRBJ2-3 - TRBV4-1 TGCGCCAGCAGATCGGATCTAACGGGATTCACAGATACGCAGTATTTT CASRSDLTGFTDTQYF
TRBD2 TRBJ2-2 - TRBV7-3 TGTGCCAGCAGCGCTATAGGCCCCACCCCGGGGGGCGGGGAGCTGTTTTTT CASSAIGPTPGGGELFF
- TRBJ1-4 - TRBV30 TGTGCCTGGAGTTACGGGGGGTTCGGTGAAAAACTGTTTTTT CAWSYGGFGEKLFF
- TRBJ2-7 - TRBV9 TGTGCCAGCAGCCCACGCCCCTTAAGCTCCTACGAGCAGTACTTC CASSPRPLSSYEQYF
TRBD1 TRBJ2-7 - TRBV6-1 TGTGCCAGCAGTGATAGGGACAGGGTTTACGAGCAGTACTTC CASSDRDRVYEQYF
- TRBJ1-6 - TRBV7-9 TGTGCCAGCAGCTCTAGGACACTTGGCTCACCCCTCCACTTT CASSSRTLGSPLHF
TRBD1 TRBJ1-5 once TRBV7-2 TGTGCCAGCAGCTTAGATACAGGGGGATCCCAGCATTTT CASSLDTGGSQHF
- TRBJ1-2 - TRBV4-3 TGCGCCAGCAGCCAAGACAGGAACTATGGCTACACCTTC CASSQDRNYGYTF
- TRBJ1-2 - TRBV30 TGTGCCTGGAGTGTACATTCAGGGCTCGGCTACACCTTC CAWSVHSGLGYTF
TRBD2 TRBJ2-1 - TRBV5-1 TGCGCCAGCAGCCCAACACTAGCGGGGGGGGTTACTGAGCAGTTCTTC CASSPTLAGGVTEQFF
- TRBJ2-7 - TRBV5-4 TGTGCCAGCAGCTCGGACAGCCCCTACGAGCAGTACTTC CASSSDSPYEQYF
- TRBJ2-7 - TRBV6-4 TGTGCCAGCAGTGAAGTCAAGGAGCTGGGAGAGCAGTACTTC CASSEVKELGEQYF
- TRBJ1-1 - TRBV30 TGTGCCTGTGGGGACACTGAAGCTTTCTTT CACGDTEAFF